The rows below give T cell receptor beta chains drawn from one sample of a study of cytomegalovirus exposure and HLA in healthy donors. Sequenced by immunoSEQ multiplex PCR; TCRdb stores in-frame clones only, minus some. The sample carries approximately 120,000 clones, around 78% recorded once. The sequenced sample was PBMCs. The receptors derive from a man over 45 in good health and CMV-seronegative. Both conserved end residues are part of each CDR3. D genes are given only for firm matches. Expanded clones are given a class, and other clones once, few, many or no size at all.

size,J,D,V,CDR3,DNA
-,TRBJ2-7,-,TRBV7-2,CASSLESGDPYEQYF,TGTGCCAGCAGCTTAGAATCCGGGGATCCCTACGAGCAGTACTTC
-,TRBJ2-1,TRBD2,TRBV11-2,CASSLDPGASGGYNEQFF,TGTGCCAGCAGCTTAGATCCCGGCGCTAGCGGGGGGTACAATGAGCAGTTCTTC
-,TRBJ1-3,TRBD1,TRBV7-2,CASSPRTGVSGNTIYF,TGTGCCAGCAGCCCTCGAACAGGGGTCTCTGGAAACACCATATATTTT
-,TRBJ2-2,-,TRBV9,CATQAQPNTGELFF,TGTGCCACGCAGGCACAGCCGAACACCGGGGAGCTGTTTTTT
-,TRBJ2-3,-,TRBV5-5,CASSFFFGVQYF,TGTGCCAGCAGCTTTTTTTTCGGGGTGCAGTATTTT
few,TRBJ1-2,-,TRBV6-5,CASSDWGGGYTF,TGTGCCAGCAGTGACTGGGGAGGGGGCTACACCTTC
-,TRBJ2-2,TRBD2,TRBV25-1,CVAGATNTGELFF,TGTGTAGCGGGCGCGACGAACACCGGGGAGCTGTTTTTT
few,TRBJ1-4,-,TRBV14,CASSQDQGGKLFF,TGTGCCAGCAGCCAAGATCAGGGAGGGAAACTGTTTTTT
-,TRBJ2-7,-,TRBV10-1,CASPKEGPTPFYYEQYF,TGCGCCAGCCCAAAAGAGGGCCCTACACCCTTTTACTACGAGCAGTACTTC
once,TRBJ2-1,-,TRBV2,CASRLMQGSYNEQFF,TGTGCCAGCAGGCTGATGCAGGGAAGCTACAATGAGCAGTTCTTC
-,TRBJ1-4,-,TRBV30,CAWSVGWPKGELFF,TGTGCCTGGAGTGTAGGTTGGCCGAAAGGGGAACTGTTTTTT
-,TRBJ1-5,TRBD1,TRBV27,CASSLRRTGGQPQHF,TGTGCCAGCAGTTTACGGAGGACAGGGGGTCAGCCCCAGCATTTT
-,TRBJ1-5,-,TRBV6-6,CASSPPDSYQPQHF,TGTGCCAGCAGCCCTCCGGACAGTTATCAGCCCCAGCATTTT
-,TRBJ2-6,TRBD2,TRBV5-1,CASSWTGGRAGANVLTF,TGCGCCAGCAGCTGGACTGGGGGGAGGGCTGGGGCCAACGTCCTGACTTTC
-,TRBJ1-3,-,TRBV5-1,CASSLEGGPNTIYF,TGCGCCAGCAGCTTGGAGGGAGGTCCGAACACCATATATTTT
-,TRBJ2-1,-,TRBV7-9,CAEEQGRYNEQFF,TGTGCCGAGGAGCAGGGAAGGTACAATGAGCAGTTCTTC
once,TRBJ2-2,TRBD2,TRBV4-1,CASSQVLAGGPGTGELFF,TGCGCCAGCAGCCAAGTTCTAGCGGGGGGACCGGGCACCGGGGAGCTGTTTTTT
-,TRBJ2-7,TRBD1,TRBV19,CASSVRDSSYEQYF,TGTGCCAGTAGCGTCCGGGACAGCTCCTACGAGCAGTACTTC
once,TRBJ2-7,-,TRBV6-1,CASSDTGREQYF,TGTGCCAGCAGTGATACAGGGCGGGAGCAGTACTTC
-,TRBJ2-1,-,TRBV20-1,CSASGVNEQFF,TGCAGTGCTAGCGGGGTCAATGAGCAGTTCTTC
-,TRBJ1-5,-,TRBV19,CASSIGVEGQPQHF,TGTGCCAGTAGTATAGGGGTTGAGGGTCAGCCCCAGCATTTT
medium-sized,TRBJ2-5,-,TRBV7-8,CASTLKGGQETQYF,TGTGCCAGCACCCTTAAAGGGGGTCAAGAGACCCAGTACTTC